The 8 T cell receptor beta chains in this list originate from one sample, sequenced in a study of T cells after posttransplantation cyclophosphamide. A marrow graft followed busulfan-fludarabine conditioning, with cyclophosphamide on days +3 and +4. Some clones are missing from TCRdb's copy, which holds only in-frame ones; the method was immunoSEQ multiplex PCR. In the table there are around 40,000 clones, about 90% of which are singletons. Sequences were derived from PBMCs, sampled about 62 days after allogeneic stem cell transplant with posttransplant cyclophosphamide. These receptors were obtained from a male patient between 60 and 69 years old who received an allogeneic stem cell transplant from a related donor and was CMV-positive. Certain T cells may be donor cells from the graft.

The rearrangement uses TRBV7-2 and TRBJ2-2, with 13 positions matching TRBD2. CDR1 and CDR2 from the germline V gene are SGHTA and FQGNSA. Trimming cost V 5 bases and J 3 bases; bases outside gene matches: 12. The CDR3 is 19 residues long. CDR3 in DNA: TGTGCCAGCAGCCCAGGACTAGCGGGGGCCCCGGAGGACACCGGGGAGCTGTTTTTT. It specifies CASSPGLAGAPEDTGELFF.

The J gene is TRBJ2-5, the V gene TRBV4-2; 8 bases match TRBD2. The germline V gene encodes CDR1 LGHNA and CDR2 YNFKEQ. The CDR3 length is 17 residues. With V trimmed by 4 bases and J by 1 base, 11 bases remained unmatched. CDR3 in amino acids: CASSPSGAGAIQETQYF. DNA for the CDR3: TGTGCCAGCAGCCCTTCAGGAGCGGGGGCGATCCAAGAGACCCAGTACTTC.

This clone appeared once. This chain uses TRBV5-4 with TRBJ2-3; the match to TRBD2 covers 10 bases. Germline CDR1 and CDR2: SGHNT and YYREEE (reference sequence). J was trimmed by 2 bases and V by 4 bases; bases with no gene match: 13. CDR3 size: 18 residues. This CDR3 reads CASSPGGVAGGFTDTQYF. DNA for the CDR3: TGTGCCAGCAGCCCCGGCGGGGTAGCGGGGGGATTCACAGATACGCAGTATTTT.

This chain connects TRBV21-1 to TRBJ2-3; the table assigns TRBD2, which was not confirmed against the DNA. TRBV21-1 is a pseudogene segment. The CDR3 runs 12 residues. CDR3 nucleotides: TGTGCCAGCTACCGAAGCGGTGATACGCAGTATTTT. Its protein is CASYRSGDTQYF.

The chain recombines TRBV5-5 with TRBJ2-7, with D perhaps matching TRBD1 (6 bases). V gave up 4 bases and J gave up 3 bases, with 20 bases separating them. CDR1 and CDR2 from the germline V gene are SGHKS and YYEKEE (reference sequence). This CDR3 region has 16 residues. The CDR3 loop reads CASSVSTGTKVYEQYF. The CDR3 coding sequence is TGTGCCAGCAGCGTGTCTACAGGGACCAAAGTCTACGAGCAGTACTTC.

This clone appeared once. The genes are TRBV19 and TRBJ2-5, with TRBD2 identical over 15 bases. CDR1 is LNHDA, CDR2 SQIVND, per germline (reference sequence). J was trimmed by 2 bases and V by 3 bases; bases with no gene match: 19. CDR3 length equals 22 residues. CDR3 DNA sequence: TGTGCCAGTAGTATTTGGGATACCGGGACTAGCGGGGGGACTCACCATCAAGAGACCCAGTACTTC. It encodes CASSIWDTGTSGGTHHQETQYF. The whole variable domain, remainder taken from reference TRBV19 and TRBJ2-5, is DGGITQSPKYLFRKEGQNVTLSCEQNLNHDAMYWYRQDPGQGLRLIYYSQIVNDFQKGDIAEGYSVSREKKESFPLTVTSAQKNPTAFYLCASSIWDTGTSGGTHHQETQYFGPGTRLLVL.

The chain is built from TRBV2 and TRBJ2-3, with TRBD2 matching 10 bases. The J segment lost 3 bases and the V segment lost 4 bases, leaving 7 bases of the junction unmatched. Germline V gives CDR1 SNHLY, CDR2 FYNNEI. The CDR3 runs to 16 residues. The CDR3 loop is CASSGGTSVETDTQYF. CDR3 nucleotides: TGTGCCAGCAGTGGGGGGACTAGCGTCGAGACAGATACGCAGTATTTT.

The chain links TRBV27 to TRBJ2-7; D uncertain. This CDR3 spans 12 amino acids. Trimming pared 6 bases from V and 6 bases from J, leaving 12 bases between. From germline, CDR1 is MNHEY and CDR2 SMNVEV (reference sequence). DNA of the CDR3: TGTGCCAGCAGCCGGCCACCGGGCGAGCAGTACTTC. Translated, it gives CASSRPPGEQYF.